These 29 T cell receptor beta chains came from one sample sequenced in a study of OX40 agonist ivuxolimab in advanced cancers. The repertoire was sequenced with immunoSEQ multiplex PCR; TCRdb's copy has only in-frame clones and lacks some. The sample has approximately 94,000 clones; under 90% are singletons. The sequencing used CD4+ or CD8+ T cells sorted from blood, collected in a trial of the OX40 agonist ivuxolimab. The receptor set was obtained from an adult with an advanced solid tumor such as melanoma, head and neck, liver or kidney cancer.

The rearrangement links TRBV7-8 to TRBJ1-5, with 7 bases that match TRBD1. The CDR3 extends over 16 amino acids. The V gene end was trimmed by 5 bases and the J gene end by 0 bases; junction bases not matched to a gene: 7. Germline loops: CDR1 SGHVS, CDR2 FQNEAQ. This chain's CDR3 is CASSIKRGLSNQPQHF. CDR3 DNA: TGTGCCAGCAGCATAAAAAGGGGGCTTAGCAATCAGCCCCAGCATTTT. The complete variable domain, with remaining parts taken from reference TRBV7-8 and TRBJ1-5, reads GAGVSQSPRYKVAKRGQDVALRCDPISGHVSLFWYQQALGQGPEFLTYFQNEAQLDKSGLPSDRFFAERPEGSVSTLKIQRTQQEDSAVYLCASSIKRGLSNQPQHFGDGTRLSIL.

The chain is built from TRBV12-5 and TRBJ1-1, with a tentative D call TRBD1 (6 bases). The CDR3 covers 14 residues. Trimming left V 1 base short and J 5 bases short, with 11 bases between. The V gene's germline CDR1 is LGHNT and CDR2 FRNRAP. The CDR3 DNA reads TGTGCTAGTGGTTTGGAACAGGGCGGAACTGAAGCTTTCTTT. Translating gives CASGLEQGGTEAFF.

The gene calls are TRBV27 and TRBJ2-5; D not resolved. The length of the CDR3 is 13 residues. The ends were cut back, 2 bases at V and 2 bases at J, with 6 bases in the middle. Germline loops: CDR1 MNHEY, CDR2 SMNVEV (reference sequence). The DNA of the CDR3 is TGTGCCAGCAGTTTAAGGCCTCAAGAGACCCAGTACTTC. It specifies CASSLRPQETQYF.

This clone has only a few counts. The chain uses TRBV28 and TRBJ1-6; no definite D call. V lost 6 bases and J lost 8, with 8 bases in between. CDR1 is MDHEN and CDR2 is SYDVKM in the germline V gene. CDR3 length: 12 amino acids. CDR3 protein: CASRLFDSPLHF. As DNA, the CDR3 is TGTGCCAGCAGGCTATTCGATTCACCCCTCCACTTT.

The CDR3 reads CASSLEQGPSSPLHF. DNA for the CDR3: TGCGCCAGCAGCTTGGAGCAGGGACCAAGTTCACCCCTCCACTTT. The rearrangement links TRBV5-1 to TRBJ1-6; D is possibly TRBD1 (5 bases). Germline CDR1 and CDR2: SGHRS and YFSETQ. Trimming took off 0 bases at V and 9 bases at J, with 13 bases between the two ends. CDR3 length equals 15 residues.

This chain connects TRBV7-2 to TRBJ2-1; the match to TRBD1 covers 7 bases. CDR3 length: 15 amino acids. Germline V lookup: CDR1 SGHTA, CDR2 FQGNSA. V shed 5 bases and J 6 bases; nucleotides not matched to a gene: 10. CDR3 loop: CASSTLGQRSNEQFF. The CDR3 DNA follows: TGTGCCAGCAGCACGCTGGGACAGCGATCCAATGAGCAGTTCTTC.

The gene calls are TRBV18 and TRBJ2-7; TRBD1 or TRBD2 may be the D gene (5 bases each). V lost 5 bases to trimming and J lost 1 base, with 12 bases between them. This CDR3 is built from 14 residues. Germline V gives CDR1 KGHSH, CDR2 LQKENI. The CDR3 reads CASSTGRASYEQYV. In nucleotides, the CDR3 is TGTGCCAGCTCAACGGGACGGGCTTCCTACGAGCAGTACGTC.

V usage is TRBV9 and J usage is TRBJ2-3, with 12 bases identical to TRBD2. Germline values: CDR1 SGDLS, CDR2 YYNGEE. V was pared by 0 bases and J by 5 bases, with 4 bases of the junction left unmatched. This CDR3 spans 16 amino acids. In nucleotides, the CDR3 is TGTGCCAGCAGCGTAGTACTAGCGGGGGGAGGAGATACGCAGTATTTT. This translates into CASSVVLAGGGDTQYF. The whole variable domain, remainder taken from reference TRBV9 and TRBJ2-3, is DSGVTQTPKHLITATGQRVTLRCSPRSGDLSVYWYQQSLDQGLQFLIQYYNGEERAKGNILERFSAQQFPDLHSELNLSSLELGDSALYFCASSVVLAGGGDTQYFGPGTRLTVL.

The genes are TRBV5-1 and TRBJ1-1; D is ambiguous. The CDR3 contains 15 residues. Germline-derived CDR1 and CDR2 are SGHRS and YFSETQ. The V end lost 4 bases, the J end lost 4 bases, and 17 bases lay between the germline ends. Written as DNA, the CDR3 is TGCGCCAGCAGCCGGGGAGGGTCACGGGGCACTGAAGCTTTCTTT. This codes for CASSRGGSRGTEAFF.

The V gene is TRBV30, the J gene TRBJ1-2; 11 bases agree with TRBD1. The V segment lost 3 bases and the J segment 2 bases; nucleotides outside the gene matches: 5. Germline V gene data show CDR1 as GTSNPN and CDR2 as SVGIG (reference sequence). The CDR3 runs to 15 residues. CDR3 nucleotide sequence: TGTGCCTGGAGGGACAGGACAGGGGGCAACTATGGCTACACCTTC. Its translation is CAWRDRTGGNYGYTF.

This chain joins TRBV18 and TRBJ1-2; a weak D match, TRBD1 (6 bases). This CDR3 is 15 amino acids long. Germline V gene data show CDR1 as KGHSH and CDR2 as LQKENI. V was pared by 4 bases and J by 6 bases, with 18 bases between. CDR3 DNA: TGTGCCAGCTCACAGACCCCGGGGGCGCATCATGGCTACACCTTC. Translating it yields CASSQTPGAHHGYTF.

This chain uses TRBV29-1 with TRBJ1-1; 8 nucleotides align to TRBD1. The CDR3 is 15 residues long. Losses at the gene ends were 7 bases for V and 2 bases for J; bases not matched to a gene: 12. CDR1 SQVTM and CDR2 ANQGSEA come from the germline V gene. In DNA form, the CDR3 reads TGCAGCGCTGGGGGAAGACAGGGGAAAAACACTGAAGCTTTCTTT. Translation gives CSAGGRQGKNTEAFF.

This chain connects TRBV7-2 to TRBJ1-5; D remains unclear. Trimming took 5 bases from V and 5 from J, leaving 10 bases between them. This CDR3 region has 13 residues. Germline loops: CDR1 SGHTA, CDR2 FQGNSA. The DNA for the CDR3 is TGTGCCAGCAGCCCAAATAAAGATCAGCCCCAGCATTTT. It translates to CASSPNKDQPQHF.

This clone was seen a single time. This chain connects TRBV5-1 to TRBJ2-4; D is unclear. The CDR3 has 17 amino acids. CDR1 and CDR2 (germline): SGHRS, YFSETQ. Trimming stripped 0 bases from V and 1 base from J, with 14 bases between. CDR3 sequence reads: CASSLDGSYSAKNIQYF. The CDR3 region has the DNA TGCGCCAGCAGCTTGGACGGCTCCTATTCGGCCAAAAACATTCAGTACTTC. Full variable domain (rest looked up from reference TRBV5-1 and TRBJ2-4): KAGVTQTPRYLIKTRGQQVTLSCSPISGHRSVSWYQQTPGQGLQFLFEYFSETQRNKGNFPGRFSGRQFSNSRSEMNVSTLELGDSALYLCASSLDGSYSAKNIQYFGAGTRLSVL.

The chain is built from TRBV9 and TRBJ2-5; D is undetermined. Trimming took 0 bases from V and 5 from J, leaving 8 bases between them. Germline V gene lookup returns CDR1 SGDLS and CDR2 YYNGEE. The CDR3 spans 13 residues. CDR3 in amino acids: CASSVVFGETQYF. DNA for the CDR3: TGTGCCAGCAGCGTAGTGTTTGGGGAGACCCAGTACTTC.

This chain uses TRBV30 with TRBJ1-3; D not resolved. This CDR3 is 12 amino acids long. The germline V and J ends were trimmed by 4 bases and 1 base, with 5 bases remaining between them. CDR1 is GTSNPN, CDR2 SVGIG, per germline (reference sequence). CDR3 sequence: CAWMSSGNTIYF. The CDR3 coding sequence is TGTGCCTGGATGTCGTCTGGAAACACCATATATTTT. Full variable domain (missing parts from reference TRBV30 and TRBJ1-3): SQTIHQWPATLVQPVGSPLSLECTVEGTSNPNLYWYRQAAGRGLQLLFYSVGIGQISSEVPQNLSASRPQDRQFILSSKKLLLSDSGFYLCAWMSSGNTIYFGEGSWLTVV.

This chain links TRBV5-6 with TRBJ2-5; a weak D match, TRBD1 (6 bases). The CDR3 totals 16 residues. The germline CDR1 and CDR2 sequences are SGHDT and YYEEEE. V was clipped by 0 bases and J by 2 bases, with 14 bases between them. The CDR3 sequence: CASSLVGRGQQETQYF. The CDR3 nucleotides read TGTGCCAGCAGCTTGGTGGGCAGGGGCCAGCAAGAGACCCAGTACTTC.

This clone was seen only a few times. The chain links TRBV11-2 to TRBJ1-1; TRBD1 aligns across 10 bases. Trimming removed 5 bases from V and 5 bases from J; junction bases left unmatched: 5. Looked up from germline, CDR1 is SGHAT and CDR2 is FQNNGV. This CDR3 is built from 14 residues. CDR3: CASSKGQGGTEAFF. For the CDR3, the DNA is TGTGCCAGCAGCAAAGGACAGGGGGGGACTGAAGCTTTCTTT.

The rearrangement uses TRBV6-1 and TRBJ1-5; the D gene is possibly TRBD1 (5 bases). The CDR3 runs to 14 residues. CDR1 and CDR2 (germline): MNHNS, SASEGT. Trimming removed 8 bases from V and 4 bases from J, with 15 bases in between. CDR3 sequence (DNA): TGTGCCAGCCGGGTTGGGGCTTTTAATCAGCCCCAGCATTTT. Its protein product is CASRVGAFNQPQHF.

The chain carries TRBV10-3 and TRBJ2-1; 15 bases fit TRBD2. The J segment lost 9 bases and the V segment lost 3 bases, leaving 6 bases of the junction unmatched. Germline lookup yields CDR1 ENHRY and CDR2 SYGVKD. This CDR3 is 16 amino acids long. The CDR3 DNA follows: TGTGCCATCAGTGAAAGGGGACTAGCGGGGGGTTTTGAGCAGTTCTTC. Its translation: CAISERGLAGGFEQFF.

The V gene is TRBV5-1, the J gene TRBJ2-4, with D tentatively TRBD1 (6 bases). This CDR3 comprises 12 residues. The V end lost 3 bases, the J end lost 12 bases, and 13 bases lay between the germline ends. The germline CDR1 and CDR2 sequences are SGHRS and YFSETQ. CDR3 sequence reads: CASSSQQGTQYF. CDR3 DNA sequence: TGCGCCAGCAGCTCCCAACAGGGAACTCAGTACTTC.

The V and J genes are TRBV7-2 and TRBJ2-3; possibly TRBD2 for D (6 bases). CDR1 is SGHTA and CDR2 is FQGNSA in the germline V gene. This CDR3 has 13 amino acids. Trimming took 2 bases from V and 8 from J, leaving 11 bases between them. The CDR3 here is CASSLWGDRTQYF. CDR3 nucleotide sequence: TGTGCCAGCAGCTTATGGGGGGACCGTACGCAGTATTTT.

The rearrangement uses TRBV10-1 and TRBJ2-7, with 8 bases identical to TRBD1. This CDR3 has 15 residues. Trimming removed 4 bases from V and 2 bases from J; junction bases left unmatched: 7. Looked up from germline, CDR1 is WNHNN and CDR2 is SYGVQD (reference sequence). The CDR3 loop is CASSVSGTGPYEQYF. The DNA for the CDR3 is TGCGCCAGCAGTGTATCCGGGACAGGCCCCTACGAGCAGTACTTC.

The CDR3 region is CASSFGLAGEKLFF. DNA of the CDR3: TGTGCCAGCAGCTTTGGTCTGGCAGGTGAAAAACTGTTTTTT. V usage is TRBV7-9 and J usage is TRBJ1-4; unclear D gene. V shed 3 bases and J shed 7 bases, with 12 bases lying between them. CDR3 length: 14 residues. Germline V gene data show CDR1 as SEHNR and CDR2 as FQNEAQ (reference sequence). Looking up the rest from reference TRBV7-9 and TRBJ1-4 gives the full variable domain: DTGVSQNPRHKITKRGQNVTFRCDPISEHNRLYWYRQTLGQGPEFLTYFQNEAQLEKSRLLSDRFSAERPKGSFSTLEIQRTEQGDSAMYLCASSFGLAGEKLFFGSGTQLSVL.

V and J are TRBV28 and TRBJ2-1; D might be TRBD2 (5 bases). V lost 5 bases, J lost 8 bases, and 16 bases lay in between. The CDR3 contains 14 residues. The germline gives CDR1 MDHEN, CDR2 SYDVKM. CDR3: CASSPQLGVHEQFF. The DNA for the CDR3 is TGTGCCAGCAGTCCGCAGCTCGGGGTCCATGAGCAGTTCTTC.

V usage is TRBV29-1 and J usage is TRBJ2-5; D is undetermined. This CDR3 contains 13 residues. The ends were cut back, 4 bases at V and 5 bases at J, with 14 bases in the middle. Germline V lookup: CDR1 SQVTM, CDR2 ANQGSEA. The chain's CDR3 is CSVGATTRETQYF. Written as DNA, the CDR3 is TGCAGCGTTGGGGCGACAACCCGCGAGACCCAGTACTTC.

V gene TRBV6-5 combines with J gene TRBJ2-7, with D perhaps matching TRBD2 (5 bases). Germline values: CDR1 MNHEY, CDR2 SVGAGI. The CDR3 contains 15 residues. The V end was cut by 2 bases, the J end by 3 bases, with 14 bases between. The CDR3 here is CASSYMASWDYEQYF. The CDR3 region has the DNA TGTGCCAGCAGTTACATGGCTAGCTGGGACTACGAGCAGTACTTC.

This clone was seen a single time. The genes are TRBV4-1 and TRBJ1-6; D is unclear. The CDR3 extends over 16 amino acids. Trimming removed 2 bases at V and 7 bases at J, with 15 bases between. CDR1 and CDR2 (germline): MGHRA, YSYEKL. The CDR3, as DNA: TGCGCCAGCAGCCAAATGGGTGGCGCGAAAAATTCACCCCTCCACTTT. It yields the protein CASSQMGGAKNSPLHF.

This clone was counted only a few times. The V gene is TRBV2, the J gene TRBJ1-6; D gene ambiguous. CDR1 and CDR2 from the germline V gene are SNHLY and FYNNEI. The CDR3 has 15 amino acids. Trimming cost V 4 bases and J 3 bases, with 10 bases left between them. The CDR3 region is CASSAESLYNSPLHF. The CDR3 DNA sequence: TGTGCCAGCAGTGCGGAAAGCCTCTATAATTCACCCCTCCACTTT.